This T cell receptor beta chain derives from a study of liver allograft versus peripheral blood T cells. Study summary: Repertoires from peripheral blood of liver transplant recipients were compared with those inside their transplanted livers.

This CDR3 spans 13 amino acids. CDR1 and CDR2 from the germline V gene are GTSNPN and SVGIG (reference sequence). Unmatched junction bases numbered 1, after V lost 2 bases and J lost 1 base. Study findings and constraints: Intragraft liver T cell receptor repertoires reportedly differed from peripheral blood repertoires.

TCRdb passed the reads through MiXCR, listing each CDR3 protein once. This sample has more than 8,500 distinct CDR3 sequences; roughly 26% occur once, and the top ten carry roughly 8%. This clonotype appeared many times. Its target is unknown. The sequence derives from a human patient who had a liver transplant. Some T cells may be supplied by the graft donor. J is TRBJ1-1 and V is TRBV30; 7 bases are a match to TRBD1. The CDR3 spells CAWSRQGNTEAFF. The CDR3 DNA follows: TGTGCCTGGAGTCGACAGGGGAACACTGAAGCTTTCTTT.